This record concerns one T cell receptor (beta chain) sequence. Its matching antigen is unknown. The V segment lost 8 bases and the J segment 5 bases; nucleotides outside the gene matches: 10. The germline V gene has CDR1 SGHTA and CDR2 FQGNSA. The CDR3 extends over 14 amino acids. This specimen comes from a study of response to subunit inactivated influenza vaccine. Overall study findings and caveats: Each seasonal influenza vaccination recruits few new T cells, the authors suggested.

From the RT-PCR reads, TCRdb called clonotypes with MiXCR, one entry per CDR3 protein. This table has around 650,000 distinct CDR3 sequences, approximately 14% appearing once. Sample: PBMCs from blood, taken less than 13 days after vaccination. This TCR was sampled from a man aged 45-65 years who received an inactivated influenza vaccine. The genes are TRBV7-2 and TRBJ2-7, with TRBD2 matching over 9 bases. CDR3 bases: TGTGCCAGCTCGAGTAGCGGGAGCGAAAACGAGCAGTACTTC. It specifies CASSSSGSENEQYF.